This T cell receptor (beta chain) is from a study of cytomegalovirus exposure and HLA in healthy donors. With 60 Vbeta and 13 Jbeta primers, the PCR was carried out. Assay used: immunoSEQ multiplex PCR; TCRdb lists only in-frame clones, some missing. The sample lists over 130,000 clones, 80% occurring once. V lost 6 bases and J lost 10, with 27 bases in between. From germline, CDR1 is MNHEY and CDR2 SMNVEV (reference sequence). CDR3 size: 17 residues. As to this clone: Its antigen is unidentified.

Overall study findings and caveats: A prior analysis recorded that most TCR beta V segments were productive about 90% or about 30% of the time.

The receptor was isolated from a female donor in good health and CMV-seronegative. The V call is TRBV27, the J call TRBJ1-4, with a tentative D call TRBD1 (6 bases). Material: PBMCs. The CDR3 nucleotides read TGTGCCAGCAGCGATGGGGAGGGGGGCCTTCCGGTTGGAAAACTGTTTTTT. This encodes CASSDGEGGLPVGKLFF.